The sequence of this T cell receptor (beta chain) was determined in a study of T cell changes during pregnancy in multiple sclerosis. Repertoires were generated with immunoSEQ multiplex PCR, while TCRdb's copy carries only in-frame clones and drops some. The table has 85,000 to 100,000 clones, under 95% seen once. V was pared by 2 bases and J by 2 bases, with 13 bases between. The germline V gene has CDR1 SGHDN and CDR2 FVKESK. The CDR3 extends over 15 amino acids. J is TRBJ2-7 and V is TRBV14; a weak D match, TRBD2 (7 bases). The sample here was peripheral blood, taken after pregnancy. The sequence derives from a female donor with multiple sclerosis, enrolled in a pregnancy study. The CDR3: CASSQTLGGAYEQYF. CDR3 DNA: TGTGCCAGCAGCCAAACCTTAGGGGGGGCCTACGAGCAGTACTTC.